Presented here are 22 T cell receptor beta chains from one specimen sequenced in a study of blood T cell repertoires in COVID-19. The protocol was immunoSEQ multiplex PCR, while the TCRdb copy is restricted to in-frame clones and leaves out a portion. In the table there are some 180,000 clones, more than 75% of which are singletons. Sequenced input: peripheral blood. The receptor set was obtained from a woman aged 50 to 60 with active or convalescent COVID-19.

In nucleotides, the CDR3 is TGCGCCAGCAGCCAAGCGGCTAGCGGGAGGGGCAATGAGCAGTTCTTC. As protein: CASSQAASGRGNEQFF. The chain links TRBV4-1 to TRBJ2-1, with TRBD2 identical over 12 bases. Per the germline V gene, CDR1 is MGHRA and CDR2 is YSYEKL. V was clipped by 1 base and J by 6 bases; unmatched bases: 4. The CDR3 spans 16 residues.

The chain links TRBV6-1 to TRBJ1-3; D unclear. The V gene's germline CDR1 is MNHNS and CDR2 SASEGT. Between the trimmed V and J ends, which lost 1 base and 0 bases, there was a span of 7 bases. The CDR3 covers 15 residues. In DNA form, the CDR3 reads TGTGCCAGCAGTGAAGTGGGCTTCTCTGGAAACACCATATATTTT. Translating gives CASSEVGFSGNTIYF.

V is TRBV7-2 and J is TRBJ1-2, with D unclear. Germline V gene sequence: CDR1 SGHTA, CDR2 FQGNSA. Trimming stripped 2 bases from V and 3 bases from J, with 10 bases between. There are 14 residues in the CDR3. CDR3 sequence: CASSLQAGYYGYTF. CDR3 nucleotide sequence: TGTGCCAGCAGCTTACAGGCGGGGTACTATGGCTACACCTTC. Full variable domain (remainder filled in from reference TRBV7-2 and TRBJ1-2): GAGVSQSPSNKVTEKGKDVELRCDPISGHTALYWYRQSLGQGLEFLIYFQGNSAPDKSGLPSDRFSAERTGGSVSTLTIQRTQQEDSAVYLCASSLQAGYYGYTFGSGTRLTVV.

The chain links TRBV19 to TRBJ1-1, with D possibly matching TRBD1 (5 bases). The CDR3 is 14 amino acids. Trimming pared 6 bases from V and 1 base from J, leaving 12 bases between. CDR1 and CDR2 (germline): LNHDA, SQIVND (reference sequence). CDR3 nucleotides: TGTGCCAGTAGGTCCAGGGAGGCGAACACTGAAGCTTTCTTT. Translation gives CASRSREANTEAFF.

This clone has just one count. The rearrangement uses TRBV5-1 and TRBJ2-5; 7 bases are shared with TRBD1. J was trimmed by 3 bases and V by 0 bases; bases with no gene match: 2. The germline gives CDR1 SGHRS, CDR2 YFSETQ. The CDR3 is made up of 14 amino acids. The CDR3 bases are TGCGCCAGCAGCTTGGGAGGGACAGAAGAGACCCAGTACTTC. Translated, it gives CASSLGGTEETQYF.

The CDR3 nucleotides read TGTGCCAGCAGTGATACAGGGATTTTCCAAGAGACCCAGTACTTC. Protein: CASSDTGIFQETQYF. The chain employs TRBV2 and TRBJ2-5; D is possibly TRBD1 (6 bases). Trimming cost V 3 bases and J 1 base, with 12 bases left between them. CDR1 SNHLY and CDR2 FYNNEI come from the germline V gene. CDR3 length equals 15 residues.

This chain links TRBV9 with TRBJ2-7; 11 nucleotides match TRBD2. The CDR3 consists of 15 residues. V gave up 5 bases and J gave up 1 base; unmatched junction bases: 5. Germline-derived CDR1 and CDR2 are SGDLS and YYNGEE. The CDR3 loop is CASSTGTSGSYEQYF. CDR3 nucleotides: TGTGCCAGCAGTACCGGGACTAGCGGTTCCTACGAGCAGTACTTC.

V is TRBV4-2 and J is TRBJ1-1, with D uncertain. Trimming shortened V by 3 bases and J by 7 bases, and 21 bases separated the two germline ends. Germline V gives CDR1 LGHNA, CDR2 YNFKEQ. This CDR3 has 16 residues. This CDR3 is CASSHDSGLPSGEAFF. The CDR3 coding sequence is TGTGCCAGCAGCCATGATAGCGGCCTACCCTCGGGTGAAGCTTTCTTT.

V usage is TRBV4-1 and J usage is TRBJ2-3; 9 bases map to TRBD2. V was clipped by 3 bases and J by 0 bases; unmatched bases: 4. Germline-derived CDR1 and CDR2 are MGHRA and YSYEKL. The CDR3 extends over 16 amino acids. CDR3 coding DNA: TGCGCCAGCAGCCATGGACTAGCGCCTAGCACAGATACGCAGTATTTT. Its translation is CASSHGLAPSTDTQYF.

The chain links TRBV5-1 to TRBJ1-1, with D unclear. In germline, CDR1 is SGHRS, CDR2 YFSETQ. V was pared by 0 bases and J by 3 bases, with 15 bases between. The CDR3 extends over 16 amino acids. CDR3 amino acids: CASSLVLGGWDTEAFF. The DNA of the CDR3 is TGCGCCAGCAGCTTGGTGCTGGGAGGGTGGGACACTGAAGCTTTCTTT.

This clone was picked up one time. The chain employs TRBV30 and TRBJ1-3, with 7 nucleotides matching TRBD1. V shed 7 bases, J shed 4 bases, and the junction held 7 bases outside the gene matches. The germline V gene has CDR1 GTSNPN and CDR2 SVGIG (reference sequence). This CDR3 is built from 13 residues. The CDR3 nucleotides read TGTGCCTTAGACAGGGCTGGGGGAAACACCATATATTTT. The encoded protein is CALDRAGGNTIYF.

The chain is built from TRBV5-1 and TRBJ1-1; perhaps TRBD1 as D (5 bases). The CDR3 runs 13 residues. Trimming pared 4 bases from V and 7 bases from J, leaving 14 bases between. Germline V lookup: CDR1 SGHRS, CDR2 YFSETQ. CDR3 region: CASSPEGEGEAFF. CDR3 sequence (DNA): TGCGCCAGCAGCCCAGAAGGGGAGGGTGAAGCTTTCTTT.

The chain has TRBV7-9 and TRBJ2-1; 7 nucleotides agree with TRBD2. This CDR3 region has 14 residues. With 10 bases clipped from V and 8 bases from J, the junction kept 14 bases outside the gene matches. The germline V gene encodes CDR1 SEHNR and CDR2 FQNEAQ (reference sequence). The CDR3 DNA reads as TGTGCCACCACCGTCGGACTAGGATTCGATGAGCAGTTCTTC. Its protein is CATTVGLGFDEQFF.

This clone was seen ten or more times. The V call is TRBV7-9, the J call TRBJ2-1, with a possible D match to TRBD1 (6 bases). Germline CDR1 reads SEHNR; CDR2 reads FQNEAQ (reference sequence). Trimming pared 1 base from V and 6 bases from J, leaving 10 bases between. The CDR3 spans 14 residues. As DNA, the CDR3 is TGTGCCAGCAGCTTAGTCGGGACATCCAATGAGCAGTTCTTC. It translates to CASSLVGTSNEQFF. Using reference TRBV7-9 and TRBJ2-1 for the parts outside the CDR3, the full variable domain is DTGVSQNPRHKITKRGQNVTFRCDPISEHNRLYWYRQTLGQGPEFLTYFQNEAQLEKSRLLSDRFSAERPKGSFSTLEIQRTEQGDSAMYLCASSLVGTSNEQFFGPGTRLTVL.

The chain recombines TRBV7-6 with TRBJ1-1; D uncertain. V lost 5 bases and J 4 bases, leaving 5 bases between the germline ends. Germline CDR1 SGHVS, CDR2 FNYEAQ. The CDR3 runs to 11 residues. The CDR3 here is CASSRGTEAFF. The CDR3 DNA reads TGTGCCAGCAGCCGGGGCACTGAAGCTTTCTTT. The full variable domain, its missing parts supplied by reference TRBV7-6 and TRBJ1-1, is GAGVSQSPRYKVTKRGQDVALRCDPISGHVSLYWYRQALGQGPEFLTYFNYEAQQDKSGLPNDRFSAERPEGSISTLTIQRTEQRDSAMYRCASSRGTEAFFGQGTRLTVV.

The chain combines TRBV6-1 with TRBJ2-5; 7 bases fit TRBD1. The CDR3 covers 17 residues. Losses at the gene ends were 1 base for V and 4 bases for J; bases not matched to a gene: 12. Germline V CDR1 and CDR2: MNHNS, SASEGT. CDR3 sequence reads: CASSEGSLRQGRETQYF. For the CDR3, the DNA is TGTGCCAGCAGTGAAGGGTCTCTAAGACAGGGTCGAGAGACCCAGTACTTC.

This clone was recorded only once. The chain uses TRBV18 and TRBJ1-3, with no clear D. CDR3 length equals 14 residues. Germline values: CDR1 KGHSH, CDR2 LQKENI. V lost 3 bases, J lost 0 bases, and 6 bases lay in between. The chain's CDR3 is CASSPETSGNTIYF. The DNA for the CDR3 is TGTGCCAGCTCACCGGAGACCTCTGGAAACACCATATATTTT.

The J gene is TRBJ1-1, the V gene TRBV7-9; no clear D gene. The CDR3 runs 15 residues. Germline lookup yields CDR1 SEHNR and CDR2 FQNEAQ (reference sequence). V was shortened by 5 bases and J by 6 bases, with 19 bases between the two germline ends. CDR3 DNA: TGTGCCAGCAGCAGTACACAAGTACCTGGTGCTGAAGCTTTCTTT. Residues: CASSSTQVPGAEAFF. Supplemented by reference TRBV7-9 and TRBJ1-1, the full variable domain reads DTGVSQNPRHKITKRGQNVTFRCDPISEHNRLYWYRQTLGQGPEFLTYFQNEAQLEKSRLLSDRFSAERPKGSFSTLEIQRTEQGDSAMYLCASSSTQVPGAEAFFGQGTRLTVV.

Of note for this clone: At one boundary the junction diverges from the germline segment, which might be a read error. V and J are TRBV7-7 and TRBJ2-2, with TRBD2 identical over 14 bases. From germline, CDR1 is SSHAT and CDR2 FNYEAQ (reference sequence). CDR3 length: 15 amino acids. CDR3 amino acids: CASSTTSGGAGELFF. The CDR3 bases are TGTGCTAGCAGCACGACTAGCGGGGGGGCCGGGGAGCTGTTTTTT.

The chain employs TRBV6-5 and TRBJ2-6, with 7 bases that match TRBD1. The CDR3 spans 15 residues. The V gene's germline CDR1 is MNHEY and CDR2 SVGAGI. V shed 5 bases and J 0 bases; nucleotides not matched to a gene: 1. CDR3 region: CASSPGGSGANVLTF. In nucleotides, the CDR3 is TGTGCCAGCAGTCCAGGGGGCTCTGGGGCCAACGTCCTGACTTTC.

This chain uses TRBV6-1 with TRBJ2-4; possible D gene TRBD2, 5 bases. CDR3 length: 16 amino acids. CDR1 is MNHNS and CDR2 is SASEGT in the germline V gene. Trimming removed 2 bases at V and 7 bases at J, with 18 bases between. CDR3: CASSESWERTRNIQYF. CDR3 nucleotide sequence: TGTGCCAGCAGTGAATCTTGGGAGCGGACCAGGAACATTCAGTACTTC.

This chain uses TRBV4-3 with TRBJ2-2; 9 nucleotides line up with TRBD2. J was trimmed by 5 bases and V by 1 base; bases with no gene match: 2. Germline CDR1 reads LGHNA; CDR2 reads YSLEER. The CDR3 contains 15 residues. The CDR3 DNA reads TGCGCCAGCAGCCAAGTTGCGGGAGGGACCGGGGAGCTGTTTTTT. It encodes CASSQVAGGTGELFF.